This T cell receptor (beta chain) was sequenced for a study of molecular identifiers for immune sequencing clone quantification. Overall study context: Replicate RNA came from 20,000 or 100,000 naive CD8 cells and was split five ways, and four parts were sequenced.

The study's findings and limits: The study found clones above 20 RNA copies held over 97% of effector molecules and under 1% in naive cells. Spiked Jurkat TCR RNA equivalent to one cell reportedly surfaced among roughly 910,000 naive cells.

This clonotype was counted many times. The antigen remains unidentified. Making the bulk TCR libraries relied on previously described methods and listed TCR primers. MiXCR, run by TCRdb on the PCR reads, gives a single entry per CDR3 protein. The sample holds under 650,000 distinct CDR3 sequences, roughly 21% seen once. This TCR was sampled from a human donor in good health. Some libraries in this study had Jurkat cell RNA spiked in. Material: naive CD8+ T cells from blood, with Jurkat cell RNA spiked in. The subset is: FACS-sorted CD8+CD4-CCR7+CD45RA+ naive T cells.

The CDR3 DNA is TGTGCCAGCCGCGCGTGGGGAGCCTACGAGCAGTACTTC. It codes for CASRAWGAYEQYF. This rearrangement joins TRBV5-4 to TRBJ2-7; D may be TRBD2 (5 bases). CDR3 length: 13 residues. The germline gives CDR1 SGHNT, CDR2 YYREEE (reference sequence). V was pared by 7 bases and J by 2 bases, with 13 bases between.